This T cell receptor (beta chain) was identified during a study of shared clonotypes between healthy human individuals. A CD45RA+ naive subset and a CD45RA-negative memory subset were split from CD4+ cells. Libraries were prepared by immunoSEQ multiplex PCR; TCRdb keeps only in-frame clonotypes and omits some of them. This table holds 550,000 to 800,000 clones, under 80% found once. Sequencing was done on a sample of memory CD4+ T cells sorted from blood. The sample's subset: CD45RA-negative fraction. The TCR sequence derives from a woman younger than 45 in good health.

The DNA for the CDR3 is TGTGCCAGCTCACCACCGAGCGGGGCGGGTGGTTACAATGAGCAGTTCTTC. It specifies CASSPPSGAGGYNEQFF. The chain joins TRBV18 to TRBJ2-1; 7 bases match TRBD2. V shed 0 bases, J shed 4 bases, and the junction held 9 bases outside the gene matches. CDR1 and CDR2 (germline): KGHSH, LQKENI. The CDR3 has 17 amino acids. The complete variable domain, with remaining parts taken from reference TRBV18 and TRBJ2-1, reads NAGVMQNPRHLVRRRGQEARLRCSPMKGHSHVYWYRQLPEEGLKFMVYLQKENIIDESGMPKERFSAEFPKEGPSILRIQQVVRGDSAAYFCASSPPSGAGGYNEQFFGPGTRLTVL.